This T cell receptor (beta chain) was identified during a study of blood T cell repertoires in COVID-19. Study context: Whether acute or convalescent, the COVID-19 samples came from the United States, Italy and Spain. Nucleic acid was either cDNA or gDNA, and it came from T cells, B-cell-depleted T cells, or PBMCs.

In the original workflow: Counts of nucleated cells, estimated from reference gene primer amplification, were obtained. Generated by immunoSEQ multiplex PCR, the TCRdb table keeps only in-frame clones and is missing some. V, J and clone size are those of that table, while D and trimming were read from the DNA. The sample shows more than 150,000 clones, more than 80% of them seen only once. Germline loops: CDR1 SGHRS, CDR2 YFSETQ. After removal of 5 bases from V and 7 bases from J, the junction contained 10 bases not matched to a gene. The CDR3 totals 15 residues. The rearrangement joins TRBV5-1 to TRBJ1-4; 8 bases line up with TRBD1. The specimen was peripheral blood. The clonotype originates from a human donor in a cohort sampled during active COVID-19. The CDR3 DNA sequence: TGCGCCAGCAGAGAACTCGACAGGGGATCTGAAAAACTGTTTTTT. Protein: CASRELDRGSEKLFF.